This TCR beta chain was captured in a study of T cells in Graves' hyperthyroidism and ophthalmopathy. General study findings and limits: Ophthalmopathy and stable hyperthyroidism were separated by a 13 V-J model.

No ophthalmopathy progression within 18 months constituted stable Graves' hyperthyroidism. The source material, RNA transcripts, was used to amplify TCR beta CDR3 regions. The HTBI primer set was used in a first-round RT-PCR of the TCR CDR3. TCRdb re-analysed the multiplex PCR reads in MiXCR, keeping a single row per CDR3 protein. The sample holds approximately 710,000 distinct CDR3 sequences, about 18% seen once. This clonotype appeared many times. Its specificity is not known. The V gene's germline CDR1 is ENHRY and CDR2 SYGVKD. CDR3 length: 13 residues. V lost 10 bases, J lost 5 bases, and 5 bases stayed unmatched.

This rearrangement joins TRBV10-3 to TRBJ2-2, with 9 bases matching TRBD1. Sequences were obtained from blood. The sequence came from a man aged 50 or older with Graves' hyperthyroidism. The DNA for the CDR3 is TGTGCCACGGACAGGGGCCGTACCGGGGAGCTGTTTTTT. This encodes CATDRGRTGELFF.